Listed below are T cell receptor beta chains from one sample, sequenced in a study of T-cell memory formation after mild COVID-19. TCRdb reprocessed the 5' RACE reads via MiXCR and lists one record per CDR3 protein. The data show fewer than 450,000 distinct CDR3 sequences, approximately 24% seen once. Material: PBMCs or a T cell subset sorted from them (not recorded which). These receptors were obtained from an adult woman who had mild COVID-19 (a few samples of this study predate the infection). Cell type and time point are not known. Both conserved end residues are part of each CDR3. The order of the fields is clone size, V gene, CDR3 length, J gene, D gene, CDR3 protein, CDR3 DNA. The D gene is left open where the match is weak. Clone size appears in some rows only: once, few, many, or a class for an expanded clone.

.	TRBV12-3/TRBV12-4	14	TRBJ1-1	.	CASSSLDSYTEAFF	TGTGCCAGCAGTTCGTTGGACAGTTACACTGAAGCTTTCTTT
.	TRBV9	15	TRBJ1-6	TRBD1	CASSARTGVNSPLHF	TGTGCCAGCAGCGCCCGGACAGGGGTTAATTCACCCCTCCACTTT
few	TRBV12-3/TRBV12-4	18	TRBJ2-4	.	CASSISSLDWGTKNIQYF	TGTGCCAGCAGTATTTCCTCGCTCGATTGGGGCACCAAAAACATTCAGTACTTC
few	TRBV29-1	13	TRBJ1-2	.	CSVTPRQVHGYTF	TGCAGCGTGACACCCCGGCAGGTCCATGGCTACACCTTC
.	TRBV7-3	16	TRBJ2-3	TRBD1	CASSHPGTGGTDTQYF	TGTGCCAGCAGCCACCCCGGGACAGGGGGTACAGATACGCAGTATTTT
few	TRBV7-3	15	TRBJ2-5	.	CASSPDPYSKETQYF	TGTGCCAGCAGCCCGGACCCGTACAGTAAAGAGACCCAGTACTTC
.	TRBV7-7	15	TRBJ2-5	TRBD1	CASSPGQGLVETQYF	TGTGCTAGCAGCCCGGGACAGGGGTTGGTCGAGACCCAGTACTTC
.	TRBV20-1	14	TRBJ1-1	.	CSARAPTGDTEAFF	TGCAGTGCTAGAGCGCCTACAGGCGACACTGAAGCTTTCTTT
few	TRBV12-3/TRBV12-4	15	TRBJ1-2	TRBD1	CASSFGQGDYYGYTF	TGTGCCAGCAGTTTTGGCCAGGGGGATTACTATGGCTACACCTTC
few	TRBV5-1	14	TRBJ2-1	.	CASSLGQAYNEQFF	TGCGCCAGCAGCTTGGGCCAGGCCTACAATGAGCAGTTCTTC
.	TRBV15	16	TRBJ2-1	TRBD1	CATSVWTGGIYNEQFF	TGTGCCACCAGCGTATGGACAGGGGGCATCTACAATGAGCAGTTCTTC
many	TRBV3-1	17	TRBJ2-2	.	CASSHGLGQLDTGELFF	TGTGCCAGCAGCCACGGTTTGGGTCAGCTTGACACCGGGGAGCTGTTTTTT
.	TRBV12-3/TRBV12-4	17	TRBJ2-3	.	CASSDGGGAGDTDTQYF	TGTGCCAGCAGCGACGGAGGGGGGGCCGGGGACACAGATACGCAGTATTTT
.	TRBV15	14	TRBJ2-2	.	CATSEGGNTGELFF	TGTGCCACCAGCGAAGGGGGGAACACCGGGGAGCTGTTTTTT
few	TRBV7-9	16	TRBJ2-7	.	CASSGEGRGFSYEQYF	TGTGCCAGCAGCGGAGAGGGCAGGGGATTCTCCTACGAGCAGTACTTC
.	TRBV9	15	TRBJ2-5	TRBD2	CASSVAGGLQETQYF	TGTGCCAGCAGCGTAGCGGGGGGACTCCAAGAGACCCAGTACTTC
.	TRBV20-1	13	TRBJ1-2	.	CSARQVRNYGYTF	TGCAGTGCTAGACAGGTTCGAAACTATGGCTACACCTTC
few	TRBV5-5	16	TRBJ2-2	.	CASSLGTETLTGELFF	TGTGCCAGCAGCTTGGGGACGGAAACACTCACCGGGGAGCTGTTTTTT
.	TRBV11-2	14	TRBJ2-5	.	CASSQPQGRGTQYF	TGTGCCAGCAGCCAACCTCAGGGGAGAGGGACCCAGTACTTC
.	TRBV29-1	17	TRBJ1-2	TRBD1	CSVGSPPGQSANYGYTF	TGCAGCGTTGGTTCTCCCCCGGGACAGTCAGCTAACTATGGCTACACCTTC
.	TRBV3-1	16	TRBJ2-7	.	CASSQTPGPTIYEQYF	TGTGCCAGCAGCCAAACTCCCGGCCCCACCATCTACGAGCAGTACTTC
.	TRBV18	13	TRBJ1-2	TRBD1	CASSPGGTGSYTF	TGTGCCAGCTCACCAGGAGGGACAGGGAGCTACACCTTC
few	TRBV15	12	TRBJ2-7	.	CATSRDISEQYF	TGTGCCACCAGCAGAGATATAAGTGAGCAGTACTTC
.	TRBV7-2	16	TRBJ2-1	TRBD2	CASSYRLAGSYNEQFF	TGTGCCAGCAGCTACCGACTAGCGGGCTCCTACAATGAGCAGTTCTTC
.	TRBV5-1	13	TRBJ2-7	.	CASRLSTTYEQYF	TGCGCCAGCAGATTGTCTACGACCTACGAGCAGTACTTC
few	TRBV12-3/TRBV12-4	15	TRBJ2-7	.	CASSQGGLGSYEQYF	TGTGCCAGCAGCCAGGGGGGATTAGGCTCCTACGAGCAGTACTTC
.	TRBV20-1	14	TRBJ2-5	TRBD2	CSARRGSGQETQYF	TGCAGTGCCCGACGGGGTAGCGGGCAAGAGACCCAGTACTTC
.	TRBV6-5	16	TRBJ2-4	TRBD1	CASSLGGQGAKNIQYF	TGTGCCAGCAGTCTCGGGGGACAGGGGGCCAAAAACATTCAGTACTTC
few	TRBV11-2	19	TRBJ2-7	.	CASSLDVGSFTGLSYEQYF	TGTGCCAGCAGCTTAGATGTAGGTAGTTTTACAGGGCTATCCTACGAGCAGTACTTC
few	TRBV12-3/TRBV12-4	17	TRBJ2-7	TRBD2	CASSLGLAGGTRVEQYF	TGTGCCAGCAGTTTAGGTCTAGCGGGAGGGACGCGGGTCGAGCAGTACTTC
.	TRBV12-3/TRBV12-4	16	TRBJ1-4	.	CASSIRRTPGGEKLFF	TGTGCCAGCAGTATCCGGAGGACCCCTGGGGGTGAAAAACTGTTTTTT
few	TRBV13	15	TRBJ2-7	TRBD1	CASSRRGQGDHEQYF	TGTGCCAGCAGCAGACGCGGACAGGGGGACCACGAGCAGTACTTC
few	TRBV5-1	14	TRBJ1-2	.	CASSLEGDLNGYTF	TGCGCCAGCAGCTTGGAGGGAGATCTTAATGGCTACACCTTC
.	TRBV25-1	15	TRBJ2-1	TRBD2	CASIPLGGGRNEQFF	TGTGCCAGCATCCCCCTAGGCGGGGGGAGGAATGAGCAGTTCTTC
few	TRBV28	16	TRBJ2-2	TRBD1	CASSWGTGGYTGELFF	TGTGCCAGCAGTTGGGGGACAGGGGGGTACACCGGGGAGCTGTTTTTT
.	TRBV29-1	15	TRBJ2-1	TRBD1	CSVEAQGSTYNEQFF	TGCAGCGTTGAGGCACAGGGGTCCACCTACAATGAGCAGTTCTTC
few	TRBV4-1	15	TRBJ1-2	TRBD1	CASSQADRNNYGYTF	TGCGCCAGCAGCCAAGCGGACAGGAACAACTATGGCTACACCTTC
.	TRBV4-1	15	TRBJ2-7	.	CASSPVGQGTYEQYF	TGCGCCAGCAGCCCGGTAGGGCAGGGTACCTACGAGCAGTACTTC
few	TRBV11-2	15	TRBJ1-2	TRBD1	CASSSPGQRSYGYTF	TGTGCCAGCAGCTCTCCGGGACAGAGGTCGTATGGCTACACCTTC
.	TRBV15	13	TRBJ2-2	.	CATSAGDTGELFF	TGTGCCACCAGCGCCGGGGACACCGGGGAGCTGTTTTTT